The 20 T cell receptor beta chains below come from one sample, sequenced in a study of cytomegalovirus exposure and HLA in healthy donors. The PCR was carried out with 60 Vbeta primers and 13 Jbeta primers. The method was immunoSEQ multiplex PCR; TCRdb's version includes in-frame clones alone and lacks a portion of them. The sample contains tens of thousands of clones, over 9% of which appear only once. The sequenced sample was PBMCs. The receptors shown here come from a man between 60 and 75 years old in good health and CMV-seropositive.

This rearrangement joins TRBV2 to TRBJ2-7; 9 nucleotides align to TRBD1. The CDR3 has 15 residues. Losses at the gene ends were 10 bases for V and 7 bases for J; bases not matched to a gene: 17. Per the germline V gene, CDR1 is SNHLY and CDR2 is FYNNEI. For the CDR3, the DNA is TGTGCCACCCCGGGGACGGGACAGGGAGGATTTGAGCAGTACTTC. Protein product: CATPGTGQGGFEQYF.

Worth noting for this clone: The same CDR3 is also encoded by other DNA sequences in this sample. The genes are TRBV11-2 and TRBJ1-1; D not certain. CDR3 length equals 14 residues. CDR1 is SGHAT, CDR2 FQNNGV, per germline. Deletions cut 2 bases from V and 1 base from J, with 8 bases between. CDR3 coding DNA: TGTGCCAGCAGCTTACAAGTACAGAACACTGAAGCTTTCTTT. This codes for CASSLQVQNTEAFF.

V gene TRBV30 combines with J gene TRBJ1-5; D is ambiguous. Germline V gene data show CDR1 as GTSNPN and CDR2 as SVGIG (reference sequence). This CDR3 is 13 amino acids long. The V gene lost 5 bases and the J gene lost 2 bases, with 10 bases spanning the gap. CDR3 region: CAWDTLRNQPQHF. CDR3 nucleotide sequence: TGTGCCTGGGACACCCTCCGCAATCAGCCCCAGCATTTT.

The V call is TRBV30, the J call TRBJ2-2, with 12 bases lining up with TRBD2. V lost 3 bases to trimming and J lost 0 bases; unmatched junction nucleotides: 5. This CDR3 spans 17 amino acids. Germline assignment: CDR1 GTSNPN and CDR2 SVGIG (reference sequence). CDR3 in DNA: TGTGCCTGGAGGGGAGGACTAGCGGGATCGAACACCGGGGAGCTGTTTTTT. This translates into CAWRGGLAGSNTGELFF. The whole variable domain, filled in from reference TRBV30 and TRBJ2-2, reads SQTIHQWPATLVQPVGSPLSLECTVEGTSNPNLYWYRQAAGRGLQLLFYSVGIGQISSEVPQNLSASRPQDRQFILSSKKLLLSDSGFYLCAWRGGLAGSNTGELFFGEGSRLTVL.

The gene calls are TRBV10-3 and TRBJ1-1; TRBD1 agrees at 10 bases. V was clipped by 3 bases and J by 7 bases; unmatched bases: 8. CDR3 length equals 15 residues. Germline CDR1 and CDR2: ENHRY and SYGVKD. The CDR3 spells CAISDLGQGVGEAFF. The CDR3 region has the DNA TGTGCCATCAGTGATCTAGGACAGGGGGTTGGTGAAGCTTTCTTT.

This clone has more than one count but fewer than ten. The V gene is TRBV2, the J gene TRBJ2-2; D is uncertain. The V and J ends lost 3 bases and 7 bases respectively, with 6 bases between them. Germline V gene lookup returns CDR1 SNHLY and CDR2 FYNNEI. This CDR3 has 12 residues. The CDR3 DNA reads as TGTGCCAGCAGTGAGGCCGTCGGGGAGCTGTTTTTT. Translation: CASSEAVGELFF. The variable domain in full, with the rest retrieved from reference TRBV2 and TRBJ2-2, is EPEVTQTPSHQVTQMGQEVILRCVPISNHLYFYWYRQILGQKVEFLVSFYNNEISEKSEIFDDQFSVERPDGSNFTLKIRSTKLEDSAMYFCASSEAVGELFFGEGSRLTVL.

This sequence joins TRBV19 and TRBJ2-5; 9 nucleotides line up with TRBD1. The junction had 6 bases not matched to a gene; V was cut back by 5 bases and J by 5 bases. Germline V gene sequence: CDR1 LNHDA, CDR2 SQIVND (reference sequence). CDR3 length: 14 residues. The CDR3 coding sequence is TGTGCCAGTAGTGTCACAGGGGGCTGGGAGACCCAGTACTTC. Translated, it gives CASSVTGGWETQYF.

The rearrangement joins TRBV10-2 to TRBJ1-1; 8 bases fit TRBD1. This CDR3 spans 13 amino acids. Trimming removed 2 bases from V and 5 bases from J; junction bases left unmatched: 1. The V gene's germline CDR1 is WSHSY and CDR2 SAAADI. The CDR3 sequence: CASSETGGTEAFF. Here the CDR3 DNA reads TGCGCCAGCAGTGAGACAGGGGGGACTGAAGCTTTCTTT.

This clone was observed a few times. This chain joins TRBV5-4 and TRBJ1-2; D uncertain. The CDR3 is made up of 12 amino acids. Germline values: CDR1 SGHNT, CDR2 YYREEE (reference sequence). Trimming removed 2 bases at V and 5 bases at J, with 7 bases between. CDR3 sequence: CASSLPGYGYTF. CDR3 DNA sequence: TGTGCCAGCAGCTTACCAGGATATGGCTACACCTTC.

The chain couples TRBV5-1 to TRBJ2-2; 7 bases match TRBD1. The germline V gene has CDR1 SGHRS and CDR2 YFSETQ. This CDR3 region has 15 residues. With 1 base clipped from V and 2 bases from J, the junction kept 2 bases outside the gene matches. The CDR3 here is CASSLSGGNTGELFF. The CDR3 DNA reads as TGCGCCAGCAGCTTGTCAGGGGGAAACACCGGGGAGCTGTTTTTT.

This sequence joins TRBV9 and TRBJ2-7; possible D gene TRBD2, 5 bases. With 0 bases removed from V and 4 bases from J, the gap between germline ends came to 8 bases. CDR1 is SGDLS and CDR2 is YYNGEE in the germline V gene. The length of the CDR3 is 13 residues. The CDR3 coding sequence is TGTGCCAGCAGCGTAGGGGAGCGGTACGAGCAGTACTTC. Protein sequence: CASSVGERYEQYF.

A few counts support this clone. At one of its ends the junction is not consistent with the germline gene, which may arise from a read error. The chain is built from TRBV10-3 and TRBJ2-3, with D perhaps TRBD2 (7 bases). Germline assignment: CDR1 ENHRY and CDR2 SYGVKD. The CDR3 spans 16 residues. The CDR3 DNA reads TGTGCCACCAGTGAGTCCTCACGGGGGGCCGTAGATACGCAGTATTTT. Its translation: CATSESSRGAVDTQYF.

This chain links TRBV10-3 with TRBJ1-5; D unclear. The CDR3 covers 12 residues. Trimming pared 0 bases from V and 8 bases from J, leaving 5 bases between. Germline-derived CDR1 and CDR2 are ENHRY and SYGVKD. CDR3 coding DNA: TGTGCCATCAGTGAGTCGGAGGAGCCCCAGCATTTT. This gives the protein CAISESEEPQHF.

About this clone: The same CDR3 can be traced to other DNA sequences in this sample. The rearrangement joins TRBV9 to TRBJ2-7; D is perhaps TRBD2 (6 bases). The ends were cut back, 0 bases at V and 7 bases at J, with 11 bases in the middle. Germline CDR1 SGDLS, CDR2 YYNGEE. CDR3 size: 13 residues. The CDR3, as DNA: TGTGCCAGCAGCGTAGATCGGGGGAGGGAGCAGTACTTC. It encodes CASSVDRGREQYF.

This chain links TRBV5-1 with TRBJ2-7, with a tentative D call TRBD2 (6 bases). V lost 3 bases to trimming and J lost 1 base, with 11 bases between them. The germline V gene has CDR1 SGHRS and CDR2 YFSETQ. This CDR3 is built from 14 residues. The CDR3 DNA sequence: TGCGCCAGCAGCTCACAGGCGGGATCCTACGAGCAGTACTTC. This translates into CASSSQAGSYEQYF.

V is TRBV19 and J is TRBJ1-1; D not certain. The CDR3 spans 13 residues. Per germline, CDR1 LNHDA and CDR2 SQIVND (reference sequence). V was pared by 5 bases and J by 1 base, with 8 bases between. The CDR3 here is CASSFIENTEAFF. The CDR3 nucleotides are TGTGCCAGTAGTTTTATAGAGAACACTGAAGCTTTCTTT.

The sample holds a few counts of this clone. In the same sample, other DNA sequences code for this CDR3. This CDR3 reads CASSLTGGNQPQHF. Here the CDR3 DNA reads TGTGCCAGCAGTTTGACAGGGGGCAATCAGCCCCAGCATTTT. The chain uses TRBV28 and TRBJ1-5, with 8 bases matching TRBD1. The CDR3 is made up of 14 amino acids. The germline CDR1 and CDR2 sequences are MDHEN and SYDVKM. With V trimmed by 3 bases and J by 2 bases, 0 bases remained unmatched.

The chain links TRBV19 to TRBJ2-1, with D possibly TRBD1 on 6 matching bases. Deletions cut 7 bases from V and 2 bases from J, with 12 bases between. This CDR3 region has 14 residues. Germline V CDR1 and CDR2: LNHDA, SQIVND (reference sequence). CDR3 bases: TGTGCCAGTACGCAGGGGTCAACCTACAATGAGCAGTTCTTC. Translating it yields CASTQGSTYNEQFF.

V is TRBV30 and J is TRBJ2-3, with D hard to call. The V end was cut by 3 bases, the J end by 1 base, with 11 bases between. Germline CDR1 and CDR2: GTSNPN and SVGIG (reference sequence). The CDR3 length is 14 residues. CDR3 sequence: CAWSKSPGTDTQYF. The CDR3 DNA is TGTGCCTGGAGCAAATCGCCGGGCACAGATACGCAGTATTTT.

This CDR3 is CASSLEIGNTEAFF. The CDR3 nucleotides read TGCGCCAGCAGCTTGGAAATCGGGAACACTGAAGCTTTCTTT. The J gene is TRBJ1-1, the V gene TRBV5-1; D is unclear. The CDR3 runs to 14 residues. Germline CDR1 and CDR2: SGHRS and YFSETQ. With 0 bases removed from V and 1 base from J, the gap between germline ends came to 7 bases.